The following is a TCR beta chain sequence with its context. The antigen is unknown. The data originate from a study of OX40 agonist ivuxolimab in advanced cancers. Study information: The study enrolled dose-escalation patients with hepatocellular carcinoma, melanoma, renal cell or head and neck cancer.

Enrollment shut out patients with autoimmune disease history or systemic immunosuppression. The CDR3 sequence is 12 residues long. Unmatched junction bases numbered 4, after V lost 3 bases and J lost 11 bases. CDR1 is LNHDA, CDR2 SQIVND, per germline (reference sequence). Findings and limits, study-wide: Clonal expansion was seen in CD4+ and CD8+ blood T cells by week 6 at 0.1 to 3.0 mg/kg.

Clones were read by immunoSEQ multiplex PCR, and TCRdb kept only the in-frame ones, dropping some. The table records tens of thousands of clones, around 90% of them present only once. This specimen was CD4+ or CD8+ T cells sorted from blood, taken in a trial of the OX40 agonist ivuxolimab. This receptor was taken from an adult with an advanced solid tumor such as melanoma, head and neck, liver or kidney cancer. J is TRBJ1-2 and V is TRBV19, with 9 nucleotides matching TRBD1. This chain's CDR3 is CASSIGTGRYTF. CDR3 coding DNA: TGTGCCAGTAGTATTGGGACAGGGCGGTACACCTTC.